This entry lists 15 T cell receptor beta chains sequenced from one sample in a study of cytomegalovirus exposure and HLA in healthy donors (dated 2017 in TCRdb). Libraries were made using the immunoSEQ multiplex PCR assay. The multiplex PCR relied on a mix of 60 forward primers for TCR Vbeta segments and 13 reverse primers for TCR Jbeta segments. TCRdb carries this immuneACCESS record with in-frame sequences only. Its versions omit some clonotypes, under half of them owing to an unresolved V gene in the studies checked, with the rest unexplained. Counted in this sample were about 110,000 clones; around 77% of them appeared once. Approximately 5% of the sample goes to the ten largest clones. The sample was PBMCs. These receptors all stem from a woman aged 25 to 39 in good health and CMV-seropositive.

This clone was seen more than once but under ten times. The sample holds other DNA sequences that translate to the same CDR3. The gene calls are TRBV2 and TRBJ2-7; possibly TRBD2 for D (5 bases). Germline assignment: CDR1 SNHLY and CDR2 FYNNEI. The CDR3 is 13 amino acids. The CDR3 sequence is CFIKEDAAYEQYF. For the CDR3, the DNA is TGTTTCATCAAGGAGGACGCGGCCTACGAGCAGTACTTC. The full variable domain, its missing parts supplied by reference TRBV2 and TRBJ2-7, is EPEVTQTPSHQVTQMGQEVILRCVPISNHLYFYWYRQILGQKVEFLVSFYNNEISEKSEIFDDQFSVERPDGSNFTLKIRSTKLEDSAMYFCFIKEDAAYEQYFGPGTRLTVT.

This chain links TRBV16 with TRBJ2-5, with D tentatively TRBD2 (6 bases). The CDR3 contains 20 residues. With 1 base removed from V and 5 bases from J, the gap between germline ends came to 29 bases. Per germline, CDR1 KGHSY and CDR2 FQNENV. CDR3 in amino acids: CASSQLTPRGGETRRETQYF. The CDR3 DNA reads as TGTGCCAGCAGCCAATTAACTCCGCGAGGCGGGGAAACGCGGAGGGAGACCCAGTACTTC. The full variable domain, with the rest looked up from reference TRBV16 and TRBJ2-5, is GEEVAQTPKHLVRGEGQKAKLYCAPIKGHSYVFWYQQVLKNEFKFLISFQNENVFDETGMPKERFSAKCLPNSPCSLEIQATKLEDSAVYFCASSQLTPRGGETRRETQYFGPGTRLLVL.

CDR3 in amino acids: CASSLISSGNTIYF. CDR3 bases: TGTGCCAGCAGCTTAATATCGTCTGGAAACACCATATATTTT. The rearrangement links TRBV14 to TRBJ1-3, with D uncertain. V was pared by 5 bases and J by 1 base, with 9 bases between. The V gene's germline CDR1 is SGHDN and CDR2 FVKESK. The CDR3 has 14 residues.

The rearrangement joins TRBV19 to TRBJ2-2, with 7 bases that match TRBD1. Trimming took 4 bases from V and 4 from J; bases not matched to a gene: 6. The length of the CDR3 is 15 residues. Germline CDR1 reads LNHDA; CDR2 reads SQIVND (reference sequence). In DNA form, the CDR3 reads TGTGCCAGTAGTACCTGGACAGGACCCACCGGGGAGCTGTTTTTT. As protein: CASSTWTGPTGELFF.

The genes are TRBV29-1 and TRBJ2-3; 10 bases line up with TRBD2. Germline V gene lookup returns CDR1 SQVTM and CDR2 ANQGSEA. The CDR3 extends over 14 amino acids. V lost 6 bases to trimming and J lost 0 bases; unmatched junction nucleotides: 3. The CDR3 bases are TGCAGCGTGGAGACTAGCGGGAGCACAGATACGCAGTATTTT. Protein sequence: CSVETSGSTDTQYF.

The sample holds one count of this clone. The gene calls are TRBV11-3 and TRBJ2-7; maybe TRBD2 (7 bases). CDR3 length: 15 residues. Per germline, CDR1 SGHNT and CDR2 YENEEA. V lost 4 bases and J 2 bases, leaving 15 bases between the germline ends. This CDR3 is CASSWGGQEAYEQYF. In nucleotides, the CDR3 is TGTGCCAGCAGCTGGGGGGGGCAGGAGGCCTACGAGCAGTACTTC.

The J gene is TRBJ1-1, the V gene TRBV7-6, with a possible D match to TRBD1 (6 bases). Germline V gives CDR1 SGHVS, CDR2 FNYEAQ. V lost 5 bases, J lost 1 base, and 14 bases lay in between. The CDR3 runs to 15 residues. CDR3 DNA: TGTGCCAGCAGCCGGCCTCCAGGGGAGAACACTGAAGCTTTCTTT. Amino acids: CASSRPPGENTEAFF.

The J gene is TRBJ1-2, the V gene TRBV19, with 7 nucleotides matching TRBD1. Germline CDR1 is LNHDA and CDR2 is SQIVND (reference sequence). CDR3 size: 12 residues. Unmatched junction bases numbered 1, after V lost 4 bases and J lost 5 bases. CDR3 amino acids: CASSRDSYGYTF. CDR3 in DNA: TGTGCCAGTAGTAGGGACAGTTATGGCTACACCTTC.

The chain recombines TRBV4-1 with TRBJ1-5, with 7 bases that match TRBD1. Per germline, CDR1 MGHRA and CDR2 YSYEKL. Germline trimming cut 3 bases from V and 6 bases from J; bases unmatched to any gene: 11. CDR3 length: 16 residues. The CDR3 sequence: CASSHPTGLEGQPQHF. CDR3 bases: TGCGCCAGCAGCCACCCGACAGGGTTGGAGGGTCAGCCCCAGCATTTT.

This chain joins TRBV9 and TRBJ2-1; D is unresolved. Germline values: CDR1 SGDLS, CDR2 YYNGEE. There are 15 residues in the CDR3. V lost 0 bases and J lost 6, with 13 bases in between. In DNA form, the CDR3 reads TGTGCCAGCAGCGTAGTCTGGGCGACCTTCAATGAGCAGTTCTTC. Translating gives CASSVVWATFNEQFF. The entire variable domain, with the rest obtained from reference TRBV9 and TRBJ2-1, is as follows: DSGVTQTPKHLITATGQRVTLRCSPRSGDLSVYWYQQSLDQGLQFLIQYYNGEERAKGNILERFSAQQFPDLHSELNLSSLELGDSALYFCASSVVWATFNEQFFGPGTRLTVL.

The CDR3 sequence: CASKSGPNTEAFF. DNA for the CDR3: TGCGCCAGCAAATCTGGGCCAAACACTGAAGCTTTCTTT. The genes are TRBV10-1 and TRBJ1-1; the D is unclear. CDR3 size: 13 residues. Germline V gives CDR1 WNHNN, CDR2 SYGVQD (reference sequence). V shed 7 bases and J shed 2 bases, with 11 bases lying between them.

The chain carries TRBV18 and TRBJ2-7, with 7 positions matching TRBD1. V lost 6 bases to trimming and J lost 6 bases; unmatched junction nucleotides: 5. The germline gives CDR1 KGHSH, CDR2 LQKENI. This CDR3 has 12 amino acids. The CDR3 sequence: CASSLGQAEQYF. The DNA for the CDR3 is TGTGCCAGCTCCCTTGGACAGGCCGAGCAGTACTTC. Complete variable domain (other parts from reference TRBV18 and TRBJ2-7): NAGVMQNPRHLVRRRGQEARLRCSPMKGHSHVYWYRQLPEEGLKFMVYLQKENIIDESGMPKERFSAEFPKEGPSILRIQQVVRGDSAAYFCASSLGQAEQYFGPGTRLTVT.

The genes are TRBV2 and TRBJ2-5, with unresolved D. Germline CDR1 SNHLY, CDR2 FYNNEI. V shed 10 bases and J shed 1 base, with 13 bases lying between them. The CDR3 covers 13 residues. CDR3 DNA: TGTGCCAACATCCGAGGTTCCCAAGAGACCCAGTACTTC. Its protein is CANIRGSQETQYF.

The rearrangement uses TRBV6-5 and TRBJ1-2; D is perhaps TRBD1 (5 bases). Germline V CDR1 and CDR2: MNHEY, SVGAGI. This CDR3 is 15 amino acids long. V shed 0 bases and J shed 3 bases, with 11 bases lying between them. As DNA, the CDR3 is TGTGCCAGCAGTTACTCTGTGCAGGGTTACTATGGCTACACCTTC. Protein: CASSYSVQGYYGYTF.

CDR3 residues: CASSLAGGQSYNEQFF. For the CDR3, the DNA is TGCGCCAGCAGCTTGGCCGGCGGGCAATCCTACAATGAGCAGTTCTTC. J is TRBJ2-1 and V is TRBV5-1; TRBD2 is a possible D gene (5 bases). CDR3 size: 16 residues. Germline CDR1 and CDR2: SGHRS and YFSETQ. V lost 0 bases, J lost 1 base, and 11 bases lay in between.